This T cell receptor beta chain stems from a study of blood T cell repertoires in COVID-19. On the study more broadly: Sources were T cells, B-cell-depleted T cells, or PBMCs; the material itself was cDNA or gDNA.

Assay used: immunoSEQ multiplex PCR; TCRdb lists only in-frame clones, some missing. This repertoire shows about 120,000 clones, 65% to 85% found once; its top ten account for 3.5% to 5.5%. This clonotype originated in a woman aged 70 to 79 with acute or convalescent COVID-19. Sequences were obtained from peripheral blood.

The CDR3 loop reads CARSLRAVGPSGGNYNEQFF. The CDR3 DNA sequence: TGTGCCAGAAGCTTAAGAGCGGTCGGGCCTAGCGGGGGGAACTACAATGAGCAGTTCTTC. The rearrangement links TRBV7-5 to TRBJ2-1; the table assigns TRBD2, which was not confirmed against the DNA. TRBV7-5 has pseudogene status. The CDR3 is 20 amino acids.